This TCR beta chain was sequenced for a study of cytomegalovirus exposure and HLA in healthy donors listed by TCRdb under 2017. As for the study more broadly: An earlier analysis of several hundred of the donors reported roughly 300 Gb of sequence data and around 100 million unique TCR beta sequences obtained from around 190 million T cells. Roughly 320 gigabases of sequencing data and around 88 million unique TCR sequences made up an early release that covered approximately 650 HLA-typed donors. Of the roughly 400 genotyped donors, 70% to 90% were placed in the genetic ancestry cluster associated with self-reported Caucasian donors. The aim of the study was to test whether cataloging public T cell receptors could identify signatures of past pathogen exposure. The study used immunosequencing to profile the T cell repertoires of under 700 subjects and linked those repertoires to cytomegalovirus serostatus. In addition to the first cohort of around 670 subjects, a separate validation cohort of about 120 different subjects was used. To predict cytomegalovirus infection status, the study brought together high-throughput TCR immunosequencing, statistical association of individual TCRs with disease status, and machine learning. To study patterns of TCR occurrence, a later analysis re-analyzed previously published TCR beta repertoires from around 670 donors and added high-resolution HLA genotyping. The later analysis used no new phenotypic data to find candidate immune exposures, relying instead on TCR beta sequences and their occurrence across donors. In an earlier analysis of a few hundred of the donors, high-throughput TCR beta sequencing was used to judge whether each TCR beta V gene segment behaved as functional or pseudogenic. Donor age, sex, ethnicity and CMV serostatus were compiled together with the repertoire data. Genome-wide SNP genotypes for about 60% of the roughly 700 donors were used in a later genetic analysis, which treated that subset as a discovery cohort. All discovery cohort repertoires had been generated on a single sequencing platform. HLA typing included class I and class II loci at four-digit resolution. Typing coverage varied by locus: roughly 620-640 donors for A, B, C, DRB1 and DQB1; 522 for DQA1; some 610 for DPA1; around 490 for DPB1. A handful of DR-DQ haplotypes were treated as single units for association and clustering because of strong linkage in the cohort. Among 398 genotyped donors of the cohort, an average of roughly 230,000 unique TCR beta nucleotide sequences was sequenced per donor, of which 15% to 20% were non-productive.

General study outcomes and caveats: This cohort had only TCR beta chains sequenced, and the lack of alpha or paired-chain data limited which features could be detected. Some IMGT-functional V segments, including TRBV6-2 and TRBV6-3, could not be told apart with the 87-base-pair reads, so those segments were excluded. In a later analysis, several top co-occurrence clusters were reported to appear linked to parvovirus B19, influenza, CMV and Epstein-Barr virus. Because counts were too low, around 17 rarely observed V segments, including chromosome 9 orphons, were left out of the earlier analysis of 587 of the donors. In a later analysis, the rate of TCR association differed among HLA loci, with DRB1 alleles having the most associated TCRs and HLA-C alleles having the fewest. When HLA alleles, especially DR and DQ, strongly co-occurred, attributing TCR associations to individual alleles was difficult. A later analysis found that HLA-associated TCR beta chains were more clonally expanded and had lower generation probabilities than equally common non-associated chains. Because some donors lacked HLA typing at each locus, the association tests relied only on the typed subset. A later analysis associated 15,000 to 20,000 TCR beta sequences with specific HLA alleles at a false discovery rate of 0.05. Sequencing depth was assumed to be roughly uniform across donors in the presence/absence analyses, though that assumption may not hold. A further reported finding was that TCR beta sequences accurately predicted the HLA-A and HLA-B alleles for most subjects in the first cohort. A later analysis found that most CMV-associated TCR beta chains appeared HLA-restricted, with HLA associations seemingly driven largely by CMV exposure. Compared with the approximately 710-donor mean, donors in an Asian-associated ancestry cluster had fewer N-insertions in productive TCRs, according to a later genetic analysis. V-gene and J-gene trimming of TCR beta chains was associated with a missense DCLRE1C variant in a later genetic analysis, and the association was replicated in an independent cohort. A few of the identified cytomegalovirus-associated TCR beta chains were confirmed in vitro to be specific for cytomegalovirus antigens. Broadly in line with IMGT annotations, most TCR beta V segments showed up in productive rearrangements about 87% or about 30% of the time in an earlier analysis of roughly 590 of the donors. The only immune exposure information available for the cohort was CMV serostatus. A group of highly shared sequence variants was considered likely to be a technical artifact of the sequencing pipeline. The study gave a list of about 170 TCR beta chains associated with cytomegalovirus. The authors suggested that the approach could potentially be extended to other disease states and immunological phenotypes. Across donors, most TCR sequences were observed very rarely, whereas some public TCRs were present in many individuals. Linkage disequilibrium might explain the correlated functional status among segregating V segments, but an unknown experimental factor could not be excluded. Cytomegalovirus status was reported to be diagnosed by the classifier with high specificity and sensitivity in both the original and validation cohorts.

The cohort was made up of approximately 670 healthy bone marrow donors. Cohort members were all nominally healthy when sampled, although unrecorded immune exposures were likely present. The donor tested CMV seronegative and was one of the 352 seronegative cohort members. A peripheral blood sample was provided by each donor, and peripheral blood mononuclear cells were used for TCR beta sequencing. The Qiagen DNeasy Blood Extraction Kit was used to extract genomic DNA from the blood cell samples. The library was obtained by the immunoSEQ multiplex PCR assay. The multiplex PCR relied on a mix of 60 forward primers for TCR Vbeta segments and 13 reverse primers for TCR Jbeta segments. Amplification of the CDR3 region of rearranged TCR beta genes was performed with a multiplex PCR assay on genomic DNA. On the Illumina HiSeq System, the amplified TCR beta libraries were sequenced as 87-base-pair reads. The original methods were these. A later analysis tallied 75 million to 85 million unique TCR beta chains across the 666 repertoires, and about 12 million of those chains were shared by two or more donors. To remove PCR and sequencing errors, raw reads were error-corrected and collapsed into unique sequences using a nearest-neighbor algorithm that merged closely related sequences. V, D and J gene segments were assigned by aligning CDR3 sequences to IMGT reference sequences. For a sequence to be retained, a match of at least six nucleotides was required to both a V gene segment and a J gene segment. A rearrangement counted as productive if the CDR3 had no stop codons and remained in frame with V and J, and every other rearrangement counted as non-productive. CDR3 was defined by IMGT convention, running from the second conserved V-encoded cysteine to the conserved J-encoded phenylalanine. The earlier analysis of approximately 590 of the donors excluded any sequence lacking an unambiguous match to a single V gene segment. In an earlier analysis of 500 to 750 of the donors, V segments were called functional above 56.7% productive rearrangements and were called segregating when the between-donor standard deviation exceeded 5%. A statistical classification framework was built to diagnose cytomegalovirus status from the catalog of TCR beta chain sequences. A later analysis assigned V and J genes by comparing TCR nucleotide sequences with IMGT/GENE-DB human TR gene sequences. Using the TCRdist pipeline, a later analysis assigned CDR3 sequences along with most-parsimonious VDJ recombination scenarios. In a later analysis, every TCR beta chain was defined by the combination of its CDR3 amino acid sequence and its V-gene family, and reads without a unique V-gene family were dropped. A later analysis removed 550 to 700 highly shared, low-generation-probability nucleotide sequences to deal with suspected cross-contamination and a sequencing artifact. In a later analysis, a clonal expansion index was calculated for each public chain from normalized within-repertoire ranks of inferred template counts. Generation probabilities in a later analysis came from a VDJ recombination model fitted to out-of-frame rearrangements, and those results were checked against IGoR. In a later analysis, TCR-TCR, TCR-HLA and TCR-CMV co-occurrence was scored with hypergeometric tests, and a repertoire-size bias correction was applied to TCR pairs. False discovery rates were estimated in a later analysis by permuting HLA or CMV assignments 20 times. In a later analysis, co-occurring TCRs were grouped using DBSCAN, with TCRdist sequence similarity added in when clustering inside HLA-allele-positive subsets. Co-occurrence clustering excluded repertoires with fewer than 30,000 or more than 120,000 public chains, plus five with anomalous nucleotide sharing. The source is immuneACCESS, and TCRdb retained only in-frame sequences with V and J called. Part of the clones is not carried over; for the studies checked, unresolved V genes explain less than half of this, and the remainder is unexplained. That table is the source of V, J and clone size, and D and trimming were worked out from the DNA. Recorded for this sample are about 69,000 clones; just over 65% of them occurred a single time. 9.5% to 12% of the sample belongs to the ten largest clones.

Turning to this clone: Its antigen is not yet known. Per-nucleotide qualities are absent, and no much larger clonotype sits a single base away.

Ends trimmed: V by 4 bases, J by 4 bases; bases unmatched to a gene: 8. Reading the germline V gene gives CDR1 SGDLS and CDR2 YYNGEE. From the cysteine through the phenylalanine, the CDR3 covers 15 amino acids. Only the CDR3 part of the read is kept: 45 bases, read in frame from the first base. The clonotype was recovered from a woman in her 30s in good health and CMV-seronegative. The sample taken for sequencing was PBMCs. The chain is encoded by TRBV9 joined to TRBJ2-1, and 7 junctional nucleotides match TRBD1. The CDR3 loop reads CASSLEGQTYNEQFF. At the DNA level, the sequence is TGTGCCAGCAGCTTAGAGGGACAGACATACAATGAGCAGTTCTTC.